A few counts support the clone carrying this TCR beta chain. Clones were read by immunoSEQ multiplex PCR, and TCRdb kept only the in-frame ones, dropping some. The table shows fewer than 300,000 clones, with approximately 77% occurring only once. The sample originates from a study of blood T cell repertoires in COVID-19. V lost 6 bases to trimming and J lost 6 bases; unmatched junction nucleotides: 14. CDR1 MNHEY and CDR2 SVGAGI come from the germline V gene. The CDR3 totals 15 residues. The sequence came from a woman aged 18-29 years with acute or convalescent COVID-19. The sequenced material came from peripheral blood. V gene TRBV6-5 combines with J gene TRBJ2-7, with TRBD1 matching over 7 bases. The CDR3 is CASRTPGTEPSEQYF. The CDR3 DNA reads TGTGCCAGCAGAACTCCCGGGACAGAACCCTCCGAGCAGTACTTC.